This T cell receptor (beta chain) is drawn from a study of robustness of blood B and T cell sequencing (dated by TCRdb to 2016 to 2019). For the study in its entirety: The study aimed to determine how much peripheral blood is needed to reliably characterize an individual's TCRbeta and IgG repertoires. TCRbeta and IgG repertoires were quantified in each of the 10 to 11 independently drawn blood samples. As technical replicates, two replicate TCRbeta cDNA libraries were made from one shared RNA pool taken from a single 10 ml draw.

The library was generated by PCR. TCRdb names Illumina MiSeq as the instrument used. cDNA was synthesized with SMARTScribe reverse transcriptase and a 5' template-switch oligo that added a universal priming site. The template-switch oligo carried a 12-nucleotide random unique molecular identifier (UMI) that tagged each cDNA molecule. During reverse transcription, TCRbeta transcripts were targeted by chain-specific reverse primers. Uracil DNA glycosylase treatment was used to remove residual template-switch adapters, and a Qiagen MinElute kit was used to purify the cDNA. The first PCR ran for about 20 cycles with KAPA HiFi HotStart ReadyMix and step-out primers, divided among four 50 microliter reactions. First-round PCR products were gel-purified before further amplification. Illumina Nextera adapters were attached in a second approximately 8-cycle PCR, after which libraries were purified and pooled. The UMI barcode for each TCRbeta molecule was captured by a 50-nucleotide 5' read. The paper's processing steps were these. The MIGEC toolkit was used to group reads by UMI into consensus reads. PEAR was used to merge forward and reverse consensus reads into final reads. Identical UMI-sequence pairs shared across libraries were treated as cross-sample contamination and removed by a custom decontamination script. V(D)J assignment and CDR3 extraction were performed with MIGMAP, a wrapper around IgBLAST. A TCR clonotype was defined as sharing the same V gene, J gene and CDR3 amino acid sequence, and CDR1 and CDR2 were not sequenced. In TCRdb, the public reads were trimmed at Q25 with fastp and aligned with MiXCR, with productive beta chains retained. Merged by CDR3 protein, the rows form single entries marked with the most common genes and DNA. In this record, the V and J calls reflect TCRdb's handling and not the investigators' own analysis. For this sample there are a few thousand distinct CDR3 sequences; around 50% appear just once. The ten most abundant clones make up roughly 25% of the sample.

With regard to this clonotype: What this receptor recognizes is not known. No base quality values were provided; no much bigger clone lies one nucleotide off.

TCRbeta repertoires were quantified from mRNA rather than genomic DNA, which captures expressed receptors. Leukocytes from the buffy coat were collected into Trizol, and RNA was extracted using the Direct-zol RNA MiniPrep Plus kit with no cell sorting. To separate plasma, buffy coat and red blood cells, EDTA blood tubes were immediately centrifuged at 4 degrees C. The germline V gene yields MGHDK for CDR1 and SYGVNS for CDR2. The CDR3, from cysteine to phenylalanine, totals 18 residues. Solely the CDR3 DNA is kept, with 54 bases framed from the first base. V lost 2 bases and J lost 0 bases, and the count of bases not matched to a germline gene is 5. The full study reports these points: A full plateau was not reached by TCRbeta rarefaction curves, suggesting under-sequencing or many low-abundance clonotypes. EDTA tubes required immediate fractionation, limiting use in multi-site collections. No improvement in the overlap of rare TCRbeta clonotypes was observed when tubes were pooled, implying that much larger blood volumes would be needed for rare TCRbeta clonotypes to be captured. Between the technical replicate libraries, approximately 95% of the top 10,000 TCRbeta clonotypes in one library were also present in the other library. Evidence of cross-contamination, likely from batch processing, showed up in one pair of TCRbeta libraries, so the UMI-sequence pairs shared by that pair of libraries were removed. Coverage of the top 10,000 TCRbeta clonotypes approached saturation when 3 or 4 tubes (roughly 28-45 ml blood) were combined. The 1,000 most abundant TCRbeta clonotypes from the pooled draws were detected in every single 10 ml sample.

The clonotype comes from a human donor in good health. The sequence joins TRBV25-1 to TRBJ2-6, with 9 bases in between that match TRBD1. Sequenced: peripheral blood. In nucleotides, the sequence is TGTGCCAGCAGTGAAAACAGGGGGCTGTCCTCTGGGGCCAACGTCCTGACTTTC. Translation gives CASSENRGLSSGANVLTF.